These 3 T cell receptor beta chains came from one sample sequenced in a study of prognosis after radiotherapy for stage I lung cancer. Genomic DNA provided the template from which TCR beta CDR3 was amplified by two-round multiplex PCR. Primers specific to each TRBV and TRBJ gene were used in first-round PCR. TCRdb recomputed calls from the multiplex PCR reads with MiXCR, one row per CDR3 protein. Among 20,000 to 30,000 distinct CDR3 sequences, 35% to 50% were seen once, and the ten largest hold less than 35%. The input for sequencing was PBMCs, taken before or after stereotactic body radiation therapy (not recorded which). The receptors derive from a donor of 50 years or more with non-small cell lung cancer.

Comment on this clonotype: A clone one base away is much larger, so this may be a read error. This chain joins TRBV20-1 and TRBJ2-3; the match to TRBD2 covers 11 bases. CDR1 DFQATT and CDR2 SNEGSKA come from the germline V gene (reference sequence). With 3 bases clipped from V and 3 bases from J, the junction kept 14 bases outside the gene matches. CDR3 length: 18 residues. CDR3 sequence reads: CSASGVLAGASMTDTQYF. Here the CDR3 DNA reads TGCAGTGCTAGTGGGGTACTAGCGGGGGCCTCGATGACAGATACGCAGTATTTT.

This chain links TRBV6-9 with TRBJ2-7; 8 nucleotides align to TRBD1. J lost 5 bases, V lost 4 bases, and 10 bases had no gene match. This CDR3 spans 15 amino acids. From germline, CDR1 is MNHGY and CDR2 SVAAGI. The CDR3 reads CASSSQGQETHEQYF. CDR3 in DNA: TGTGCCAGCAGTTCCCAGGGACAGGAGACCCACGAGCAGTACTTC.

This sequence joins TRBV6-9 and TRBJ2-7; D ambiguous. Germline CDR1 reads MNHGY; CDR2 reads SVAAGI. CDR3 length: 14 amino acids. The V end lost 3 bases, the J end lost 0 bases, and 9 bases lay between the germline ends. CDR3 sequence (DNA): TGTGCCAGCAGTTACGGGCGAATCTCCTACGAGCAGTACTTC. Translation: CASSYGRISYEQYF.